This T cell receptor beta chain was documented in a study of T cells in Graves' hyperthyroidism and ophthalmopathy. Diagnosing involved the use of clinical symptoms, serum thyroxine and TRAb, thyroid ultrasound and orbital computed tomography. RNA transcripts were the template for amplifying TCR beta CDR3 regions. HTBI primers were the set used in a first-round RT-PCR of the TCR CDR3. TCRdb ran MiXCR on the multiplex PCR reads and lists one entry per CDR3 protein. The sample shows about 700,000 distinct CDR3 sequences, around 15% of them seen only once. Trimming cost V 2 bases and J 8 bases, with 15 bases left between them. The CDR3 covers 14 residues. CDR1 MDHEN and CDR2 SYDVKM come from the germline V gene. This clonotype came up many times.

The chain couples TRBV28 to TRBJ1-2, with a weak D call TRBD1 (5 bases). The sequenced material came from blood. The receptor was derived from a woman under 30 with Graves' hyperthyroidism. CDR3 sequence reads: CASSLPQGYRGYTF. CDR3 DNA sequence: TGTGCCAGCAGTTTACCTCAGGGTTATCGGGGCTACACCTTC.